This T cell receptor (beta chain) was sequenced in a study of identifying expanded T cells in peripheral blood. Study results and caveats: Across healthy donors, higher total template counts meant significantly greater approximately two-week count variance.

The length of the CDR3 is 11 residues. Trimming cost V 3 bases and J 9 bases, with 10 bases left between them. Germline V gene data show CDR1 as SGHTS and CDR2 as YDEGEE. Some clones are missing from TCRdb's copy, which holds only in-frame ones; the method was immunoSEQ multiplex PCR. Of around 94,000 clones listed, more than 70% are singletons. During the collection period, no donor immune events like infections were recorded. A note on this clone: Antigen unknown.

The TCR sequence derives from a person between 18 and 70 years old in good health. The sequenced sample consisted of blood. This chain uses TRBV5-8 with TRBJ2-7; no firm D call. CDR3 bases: TGTGCCAGCAGCTCCTACTCTGTGCAGTACTTC. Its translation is CASSSYSVQYF.